Following are 30 T cell receptor beta chains from one sample sequenced in a study of technical replicates of blood from a handful of donors. Method: immunoSEQ multiplex PCR; TCRdb's copy keeps in-frame clones and lacks some. Among over 10,000 clones listed, roughly 92% were seen once. Material for sequencing was PBMCs. Receptors originate from a human donor in good health.

The chain uses TRBV28 and TRBJ1-5; D might be TRBD1 (5 bases). CDR1 MDHEN and CDR2 SYDVKM come from the germline V gene. This CDR3 is built from 16 residues. Trimming took off 3 bases at V and 3 bases at J, with 15 bases between the two ends. The CDR3 sequence is CASSFGLTVINQPQHF. In DNA form, the CDR3 reads TGTGCCAGCAGTTTCGGCCTGACAGTGATCAATCAGCCCCAGCATTTT.

J is TRBJ1-5 and V is TRBV10-3; D may be TRBD1 (6 bases). The CDR3 loop spans 15 amino acids. The V gene's germline CDR1 is ENHRY and CDR2 SYGVKD. Trimming stripped 0 bases from V and 3 bases from J, with 9 bases between. This CDR3 is CAISESQGNNQPQHF. The DNA of the CDR3 is TGTGCCATCAGTGAGTCCCAGGGGAACAATCAGCCCCAGCATTTT.

This rearrangement joins TRBV2 to TRBJ2-2; D is perhaps TRBD1 (6 bases). The CDR3 is made up of 13 amino acids. Trimming stripped 4 bases from V and 6 bases from J, with 9 bases between. CDR1 and CDR2 (germline): SNHLY, FYNNEI. CDR3 coding DNA: TGTGCCAGCAGTGCACAGGGTCCCGGGGAGCTGTTTTTT. Residues: CASSAQGPGELFF.

This clone appeared a single time. This CDR3 reads CASSLEPGQGYEQYF. The CDR3 coding sequence is TGCGCCAGCAGCTTGGAACCGGGACAGGGCTACGAGCAGTACTTC. This chain uses TRBV5-1 with TRBJ2-7; TRBD1 aligns across 9 bases. With V trimmed by 0 bases and J by 3 bases, 4 bases remained unmatched. CDR1 is SGHRS, CDR2 YFSETQ, per germline. This CDR3 is built from 15 residues.

This sequence joins TRBV19 and TRBJ1-3, with D possibly matching TRBD1 (5 bases). The CDR3 is 15 residues long. V was clipped by 5 bases and J by 2 bases, with 13 bases between them. Germline CDR1 and CDR2: LNHDA and SQIVND (reference sequence). The CDR3 is CASSPQQDAGNTIYF. In DNA, the CDR3 is TGTGCCAGTAGTCCACAACAGGACGCTGGAAACACCATATATTTT.

The rearrangement joins TRBV28 to TRBJ2-7; 10 nucleotides match TRBD2. Germline V gene lookup returns CDR1 MDHEN and CDR2 SYDVKM. This CDR3 is built from 14 residues. With V trimmed by 3 bases and J by 3 bases, 2 bases remained unmatched. The CDR3 loop reads CASSFGLADYEQYF. DNA of the CDR3: TGTGCCAGCAGTTTTGGACTAGCGGACTACGAGCAGTACTTC.

The chain links TRBV27 to TRBJ2-7; D is ambiguous. V lost 2 bases to trimming and J lost 3 bases, with 8 bases between them. This CDR3 comprises 13 residues. Germline V gives CDR1 MNHEY, CDR2 SMNVEV (reference sequence). In nucleotides, the CDR3 is TGTGCCAGCAGTTTAGAGAGAGGCTACGAGCAGTACTTC. This encodes CASSLERGYEQYF.

This clone was seen just once. The gene calls are TRBV4-2 and TRBJ1-3, with D tentatively TRBD1 (6 bases). Between the trimmed V and J ends, which lost 1 base and 0 bases, there was a span of 16 bases. Germline values: CDR1 LGHNA, CDR2 YNFKEQ. This CDR3 comprises 18 residues. This CDR3 reads CASSQGLRQVLSGNTIYF. CDR3 nucleotides: TGTGCCAGCAGCCAAGGGCTAAGACAGGTACTCTCTGGAAACACCATATATTTT.

The chain employs TRBV30 and TRBJ2-5; weak D call: TRBD2 (7 bases). The CDR3 extends over 15 amino acids. CDR1 GTSNPN and CDR2 SVGIG come from the germline V gene (reference sequence). V dropped 0 bases and J dropped 4 bases, with 15 bases sitting between them. CDR3 loop: CAWSVRGARAETQYF. The CDR3 bases are TGTGCCTGGAGTGTCCGGGGGGCGCGTGCAGAGACCCAGTACTTC. Combining the CDR3 with reference TRBV30 and TRBJ2-5 gives the whole variable domain SQTIHQWPATLVQPVGSPLSLECTVEGTSNPNLYWYRQAAGRGLQLLFYSVGIGQISSEVPQNLSASRPQDRQFILSSKKLLLSDSGFYLCAWSVRGARAETQYFGPGTRLLVL.

This clone is a singleton in its sample. The rearrangement joins TRBV19 to TRBJ1-2, with 8 bases fitting TRBD1. Germline CDR1 and CDR2: LNHDA and SQIVND (reference sequence). This CDR3 region has 14 residues. The J segment lost 7 bases and the V segment lost 9 bases, leaving 13 bases of the junction unmatched. The CDR3 is CASTSGGGVSGYTF. CDR3 nucleotides: TGTGCCAGCACTTCAGGGGGCGGCGTTAGTGGCTACACCTTC.

This rearrangement joins TRBV19 to TRBJ1-5; TRBD1 matches at 9 bases. This CDR3 has 14 residues. With V trimmed by 4 bases and J by 3 bases, 1 base remained unmatched. Germline CDR1 and CDR2: LNHDA and SQIVND (reference sequence). In DNA form, the CDR3 reads TGTGCCAGTAGTAGACAGGGGGACAATCAGCCCCAGCATTTT. Its protein is CASSRQGDNQPQHF.

V is TRBV6-1 and J is TRBJ2-3, with D unresolved. Germline assignment: CDR1 MNHNS and CDR2 SASEGT. V gave up 8 bases and J gave up 2 bases, with 11 bases separating them. CDR3 length equals 13 residues. CDR3 nucleotides: TGTGCCAGCGCGTGGCGGCCCACAGATACGCAGTATTTT. Translated: CASAWRPTDTQYF.

The J gene is TRBJ2-3, the V gene TRBV7-8, with D perhaps matching TRBD1 (5 bases). The CDR3 spans 16 residues. Trimming took 3 bases from V and 1 from J, leaving 14 bases between them. Germline V gene sequence: CDR1 SGHVS, CDR2 FQNEAQ. The CDR3 bases are TGTGCCAGCAGCTTCGTAATGGTAGGGGGCACAGATACGCAGTATTTT. This gives the protein CASSFVMVGGTDTQYF.

The V and J genes are TRBV11-2 and TRBJ1-4; 9 positions agree with TRBD1. Germline-derived CDR1 and CDR2 are SGHAT and FQNNGV. Unmatched junction bases numbered 13, after V lost 0 bases and J lost 2 bases. The CDR3 is made up of 20 amino acids. Here the CDR3 reads CASSLEGDREGHNTNEKLFF. CDR3 sequence (DNA): TGTGCCAGCAGCTTAGAGGGGGACAGGGAAGGGCACAACACTAATGAAAAACTGTTTTTT. The variable domain in full, completed from reference TRBV11-2 and TRBJ1-4, reads EAGVAQSPRYKIIEKRQSVAFWCNPISGHATLYWYQQILGQGPKLLIQFQNNGVVDDSQLPKDRFSAERLKGVDSTLKIQPAKLEDSAVYLCASSLEGDREGHNTNEKLFFGSGTQLSVL.

This chain links TRBV27 with TRBJ2-2, with TRBD2 matching 7 bases. V lost 5 bases, J lost 4 bases, and 10 bases stayed unmatched. Germline lookup yields CDR1 MNHEY and CDR2 SMNVEV (reference sequence). The length of the CDR3 is 16 residues. The CDR3 here is CASSETRGGGTGELFF. In nucleotides, the CDR3 is TGTGCCAGCAGTGAAACCCGTGGGGGGGGCACCGGGGAGCTGTTTTTT.

The rearrangement uses TRBV29-1 and TRBJ2-2; 8 bases agree with TRBD2. CDR3 length: 16 residues. V shed 7 bases, J shed 4 bases, and the junction held 14 bases outside the gene matches. Looked up from germline, CDR1 is SQVTM and CDR2 is ANQGSEA. This CDR3 reads CSAQGAGTSGTGELFF. The CDR3 bases are TGCAGCGCCCAAGGCGCCGGGACTAGTGGCACCGGGGAGCTGTTTTTT.

This chain uses TRBV5-6 with TRBJ2-3, with 10 bases that match TRBD2. Germline V gene lookup returns CDR1 SGHDT and CDR2 YYEEEE. CDR3 length: 18 amino acids. The V gene end was trimmed by 4 bases and the J gene end by 6 bases; junction bases not matched to a gene: 17. This chain's CDR3 is CASSLPPGLAGAEDTQYF. CDR3 sequence (DNA): TGTGCCAGCAGCCTTCCTCCGGGGCTAGCGGGAGCCGAGGATACGCAGTATTTT.

This clone was seen only once. The chain combines TRBV5-6 with TRBJ2-4, with a possible D match to TRBD1 (6 bases). The germline CDR1 and CDR2 sequences are SGHDT and YYEEEE. V dropped 0 bases and J dropped 0 bases, with 10 bases sitting between them. The CDR3 sequence is 16 residues long. CDR3 coding DNA: TGTGCCAGCAGCTTGGACAGGGTACTAGCCAAAAACATTCAGTACTTC. Protein product: CASSLDRVLAKNIQYF.

The J gene is TRBJ2-7, the V gene TRBV27, with D unresolved. The germline V gene has CDR1 MNHEY and CDR2 SMNVEV (reference sequence). The CDR3 has 11 amino acids. V was pared by 3 bases and J by 7 bases, with 7 bases between. CDR3 sequence (DNA): TGTGCCAGCAGTTTCACGCGGGAGCAGTACTTC. Protein sequence: CASSFTREQYF.

The chain couples TRBV6-1 to TRBJ1-2; D perhaps matches TRBD1 (6 bases). The CDR3 runs 14 residues. V dropped 3 bases and J dropped 4 bases, with 12 bases sitting between them. Germline V gene lookup returns CDR1 MNHNS and CDR2 SASEGT. The CDR3 nucleotides read TGTGCCAGCAGTGATCAGGGGCTAGCCTATGGCTACACCTTC. This encodes CASSDQGLAYGYTF.

The chain joins TRBV27 to TRBJ2-1; D possibly corresponds to TRBD1 (6 bases). The CDR3 sequence is 13 residues long. V lost 3 bases and J lost 4, with 7 bases in between. Germline assignment: CDR1 MNHEY and CDR2 SMNVEV (reference sequence). The DNA for the CDR3 is TGTGCCAGCAGTTTGGACAGATACAATGAGCAGTTCTTC. This encodes CASSLDRYNEQFF.

CDR3 in DNA: TGTGCCAGCAGCTTGGAGGGACAACAACGGGGGACCCAGTACTTC. This codes for CASSLEGQQRGTQYF. The gene calls are TRBV5-5 and TRBJ2-5; weak D call: TRBD1 (6 bases). There are 15 residues in the CDR3. Trimming stripped 0 bases from V and 7 bases from J, with 16 bases between. Germline values: CDR1 SGHKS, CDR2 YYEKEE (reference sequence). The full variable domain, its missing parts supplied by reference TRBV5-5 and TRBJ2-5, is DAGVTQSPTHLIKTRGQQVTLRCSPISGHKSVSWYQQVLGQGPQFIFQYYEKEERGRGNFPDRFSARQFPNYSSELNVNALLLGDSALYLCASSLEGQQRGTQYFGPGTRLLVL.

The chain couples TRBV19 to TRBJ1-5; D call uncertain. Germline V CDR1 and CDR2: LNHDA, SQIVND (reference sequence). CDR3 length: 13 residues. Trimming removed 9 bases at V and 1 base at J, with 10 bases between. The DNA of the CDR3 is TGTGCCAGCTCCCTTGGCAGCAATCAGCCCCAGCATTTT. Residues: CASSLGSNQPQHF.

In the case of this clone: One junction end disagrees with the germline gene, perhaps due to a read error. V gene TRBV6-1 combines with J gene TRBJ1-1; 7 bases are shared with TRBD1. CDR3 size: 17 residues. The germline gives CDR1 MNHNS, CDR2 SASEGT. The CDR3 sequence is CASSQATGSGPNTEAFF. The CDR3 nucleotides are TGTGCCAGCAGTCAAGCGACAGGGAGCGGTCCGAACACTGAAGCTTTCTTT.

The gene calls are TRBV5-1 and TRBJ1-1; tentative D call: TRBD1 (6 bases). The V end lost 3 bases, the J end lost 1 base, and 10 bases lay between the germline ends. This CDR3 contains 14 residues. Germline loops: CDR1 SGHRS, CDR2 YFSETQ. CDR3 in amino acids: CASSWGHPNTEAFF. The CDR3, as DNA: TGCGCCAGCAGCTGGGGACACCCGAACACTGAAGCTTTCTTT.

This sequence joins TRBV5-1 and TRBJ1-2; D is undetermined. This CDR3 is built from 13 residues. The V end was cut by 4 bases, the J end by 3 bases, with 10 bases between. Looked up from germline, CDR1 is SGHRS and CDR2 is YFSETQ. DNA for the CDR3: TGCGCCAGCAGCCCTGACGGAGACTATGGCTACACCTTC. Residues: CASSPDGDYGYTF.

J is TRBJ1-5 and V is TRBV5-4, with D possibly TRBD1 on 6 matching bases. The germline CDR1 and CDR2 sequences are SGHNT and YYREEE (reference sequence). The CDR3 is 18 residues long. The V and J ends lost 3 bases and 0 bases respectively, with 19 bases between them. DNA for the CDR3: TGTGCCAGCAGCTACAGGGCAGGGAGACTCTTTAGCAATCAGCCCCAGCATTTT. Residues: CASSYRAGRLFSNQPQHF.

This rearrangement joins TRBV5-1 to TRBJ2-6, with D maybe TRBD1 (6 bases). V lost 4 bases, J lost 2 bases, and 10 bases lay in between. The CDR3 spans 15 residues. Germline values: CDR1 SGHRS, CDR2 YFSETQ. DNA for the CDR3: TGCGCCAGCAGCACAGGGTCGGCTGGGGCCAACGTCCTGACTTTC. Its translation: CASSTGSAGANVLTF.

This chain uses TRBV30 with TRBJ2-3; 10 nucleotides agree with TRBD1. Trimming removed 1 base from V and 3 bases from J; junction bases left unmatched: 10. Germline V gene data show CDR1 as GTSNPN and CDR2 as SVGIG (reference sequence). The CDR3 sequence is 17 residues long. The CDR3 DNA sequence: TGTGCCTGGAGTGGCCCGGGGACAGGGGAAGGGACAGATACGCAGTATTTT. Encoded protein: CAWSGPGTGEGTDTQYF.

The chain couples TRBV19 to TRBJ2-7, with 9 bases that match TRBD1. The V and J ends lost 4 bases and 0 bases, in that order; junction bases with no gene match: 4. The germline V gene encodes CDR1 LNHDA and CDR2 SQIVND (reference sequence). The CDR3 contains 15 residues. CDR3 amino acids: CASSTQTGGSYEQYF. CDR3 DNA: TGTGCCAGTAGTACTCAGACAGGGGGCTCCTACGAGCAGTACTTC.